The entry below describes one T cell receptor beta chain. The count of this clone is one. Its binding antigen is unknown. Per-base quality was not reported, and no clone a single base away is much larger than it. This sample was included in a study of blood T cell repertoires in COVID-19 (TCRdb year 2020). About the study as a whole: Collaborator samples came from the United States, Italy and Spain and covered acute and convalescent phases of COVID-19. The material from the prospective study consisted of cDNA or gDNA derived from T cells, B-cell-depleted T cells, or PBMCs. The dataset comprised deeply sampled blood TCRbeta repertoires from subjects exposed to, actively infected with, or recovered from COVID-19. A freely available public database, intended as a resource for researchers studying the immune response to SARS-CoV-2, is where the repertoires were released. The samples were drawn from two sources: the first 160 participants of the ongoing ImmuneRACE study, and about 1,300 subjects contributed by 6 global collaborators. Sample metadata almost always included a de-identified subject ID, COVID-19 status, age in years and sex. Where available, HLA class I and class II types were taken from metadata supplied by the sample provider and were not determined by assay-based typing.

Beyond this particular receptor, the publication reports: The quantity of clinical and demographic metadata differed by source and by participant and was supplied without curation.

TCRbeta CDR3 regions were amplified from genomic DNA by means of the immunoSEQ Assay, a bias-controlled multiplex PCR. As for the original processing: Within the assay, amplification of reference gene primers was used to estimate how many nucleated cells each sample contained. To quantify the absolute abundance of each unique TCRbeta CDR3 rearrangement, sequence reads were collapsed and filtered. Productive Simpson clonality was computed per sample as the square root of Simpson's diversity index over productive rearrangements. TCRdb mirrors the immuneACCESS table, restricted to in-frame sequences. Some clones are absent from its copies; in checked studies, under half trace to an unresolved V gene, and the reason for the others is unknown. V, J and clone size reflect that table, while D and trimming were determined from the DNA. Here the sample has 200,000 or so clones; around 79% occur a single time. 17% of the sample comes from the top ten.

Each collaborating institution followed its own protocols to collect whole blood in K2EDTA tubes. Collaborator samples were shipped for TCRbeta analysis as frozen whole blood, isolated PBMCs, or DNA extracted from either sample type. The specimen was peripheral blood. This receptor was taken from a man aged 55 to 70 with active or convalescent COVID-19.

The nucleotides are TGTGCCAGCAGCTTAGGCGGACTGATCCAAGAGACCCAGTACTTC. Its protein reads: CASSLGGLIQETQYF. This chain joins TRBV7-2 to TRBJ2-5; TRBD2 might be the D gene, on 5 matching bases. V drops 1 base and J drops 1 base, leaving 10 bases in between. The CDR1 and CDR2 encoded by the germline V gene are SGHTA and FQGNSA. The CDR3 runs 15 amino acids, cysteine and phenylalanine included. The entry retains the CDR3 DNA only, 45 bases that are in frame from base 1.